The 15 T cell receptor beta chains in this list originate from one sample, sequenced in a study of blood T cell repertoires in COVID-19. Only in-frame clones appear in the TCRdb table, and some are missing; sequencing was by immunoSEQ multiplex PCR. The table lists over 120,000 clones, 88% of them singletons. Sequences were obtained from peripheral blood. The source is a woman in her forties or fifties with acute or convalescent COVID-19.

The CDR3: CASSSRGVNTEAFF. The CDR3 DNA is TGTGCCAGCAGCTCTCGGGGGGTGAACACTGAAGCTTTCTTT. This sequence joins TRBV11-3 and TRBJ1-1; tentative D call: TRBD1 (5 bases). CDR1 and CDR2 (germline): SGHNT, YENEEA. Between the trimmed V and J ends, which lost 4 bases and 0 bases, there was a span of 9 bases. The CDR3 length is 14 residues.

The CDR3 loop reads CATSRYRGASYNEQFF. The CDR3 bases are TGTGCCACCAGCCGTTACAGGGGGGCATCTTACAATGAGCAGTTCTTC. The chain is built from TRBV15 and TRBJ2-1, with TRBD1 identical over 8 bases. This CDR3 is 16 amino acids long. V trimming: 5 bases; J trimming: 4 bases; junction bases outside the gene matches: 10. The germline V gene encodes CDR1 LNHNV and CDR2 YYDKDF (reference sequence). Drawing the rest from reference TRBV15 and TRBJ2-1, the complete variable domain is DAMVIQNPRYQVTQFGKPVTLSCSQTLNHNVMYWYQQKSSQAPKLLFHYYDKDFNNEADTPDNFQSRRPNTSFCFLDIRSPGLGDTAMYLCATSRYRGASYNEQFFGPGTRLTVL.

The chain uses TRBV27 and TRBJ2-7, with D possibly TRBD2 on 6 matching bases. V was shortened by 1 base and J by 2 bases, with 12 bases between the two germline ends. Germline loops: CDR1 MNHEY, CDR2 SMNVEV (reference sequence). This CDR3 is 15 amino acids long. The CDR3 DNA reads TGTGCCAGCAGTTTATTCGGCGGGAACCCCTACGAGCAGTACTTC. Translated: CASSLFGGNPYEQYF.

The chain is built from TRBV9 and TRBJ2-7, with 8 bases aligning to TRBD2. CDR3 length equals 15 residues. The germline gives CDR1 SGDLS, CDR2 YYNGEE. After removal of 0 bases from V and 3 bases from J, the junction contained 5 bases not matched to a gene. The CDR3 DNA follows: TGTGCCAGCAGCGTAGATCCAGCGGGAGTCTACGAGCAGTACTTC. Its translation: CASSVDPAGVYEQYF. The complete variable domain, with remaining parts taken from reference TRBV9 and TRBJ2-7, reads DSGVTQTPKHLITATGQRVTLRCSPRSGDLSVYWYQQSLDQGLQFLIQYYNGEERAKGNILERFSAQQFPDLHSELNLSSLELGDSALYFCASSVDPAGVYEQYFGPGTRLTVT.

The chain carries TRBV10-3 and TRBJ2-7; D perhaps matches TRBD2 (5 bases). Deletions cut 2 bases from V and 4 bases from J, with 15 bases between. CDR3 length: 15 amino acids. The germline V gene encodes CDR1 ENHRY and CDR2 SYGVKD. The CDR3 DNA reads TGTGCCATCAGTGAGGGGCAGGTTGAGGGTTACGAGCAGTACTTC. Protein: CAISEGQVEGYEQYF.

This sequence joins TRBV6-5 and TRBJ1-1, with D unresolved. V was clipped by 6 bases and J by 3 bases, with 14 bases between them. Germline V gene sequence: CDR1 MNHEY, CDR2 SVGAGI. The CDR3 runs 14 residues. This CDR3 reads CASRVRQTHTEAFF. DNA for the CDR3: TGTGCCAGCAGGGTCAGGCAAACTCACACTGAAGCTTTCTTT.

The genes are TRBV27 and TRBJ1-6, with D unresolved. Per the germline V gene, CDR1 is MNHEY and CDR2 is SMNVEV (reference sequence). This CDR3 spans 16 amino acids. V lost 6 bases to trimming and J lost 0 bases, with 12 bases between them. CDR3 sequence (DNA): TGTGCCAGCAGGGGAGAAATAAGCTCCTATAATTCACCCCTCCACTTT. Its translation: CASRGEISSYNSPLHF.

V usage is TRBV5-6 and J usage is TRBJ1-4; TRBD1 is a possible D gene (5 bases). Germline CDR1 is SGHDT and CDR2 is YYEEEE. The V gene lost 1 base and the J gene lost 7 bases, with 11 bases spanning the gap. CDR3 length equals 14 residues. CDR3 protein: CASSLRQGGEKLFF. CDR3 DNA: TGTGCCAGCAGCTTGCGGCAGGGAGGTGAAAAACTGTTTTTT.

The J gene is TRBJ2-1, the V gene TRBV7-9; D is possibly TRBD2 (6 bases). CDR1 SEHNR and CDR2 FQNEAQ come from the germline V gene (reference sequence). The ends were cut back, 5 bases at V and 9 bases at J, with 11 bases in the middle. The CDR3 covers 12 residues. The DNA of the CDR3 is TGTGCCAGCAGCGGGGGGTGGACTGAGCAGTTCTTC. Amino acids: CASSGGWTEQFF.

The gene calls are TRBV6-6 and TRBJ1-5; D is unresolved. V shed 2 bases and J shed 2 bases, with 7 bases lying between them. This CDR3 comprises 14 residues. Germline V gene lookup returns CDR1 MNHNY and CDR2 SVGAGI (reference sequence). The CDR3 nucleotides are TGTGCCAGCAGTTACCCAGAAGGCAATCAGCCCCAGCATTTT. This encodes CASSYPEGNQPQHF.

This clone was seen just once. This same CDR3 is encoded by further DNA sequences in the sample. This chain uses TRBV28 with TRBJ2-3; 9 nucleotides match TRBD2. This CDR3 has 16 residues. The V gene's germline CDR1 is MDHEN and CDR2 SYDVKM. After removal of 2 bases from V and 2 bases from J, the junction contained 5 bases not matched to a gene. CDR3 in DNA: TGTGCCAGCAGTTTAGGAGCTAGCGGGGACACAGATACGCAGTATTTT. The encoded protein is CASSLGASGDTDTQYF.

The V and J genes are TRBV5-1 and TRBJ1-5; D is unclear. Between the trimmed V and J ends, which lost 9 bases and 6 bases, there was a span of 22 bases. CDR1 SGHRS and CDR2 YFSETQ come from the germline V gene. There are 15 residues in the CDR3. CDR3: CATPGPKDGIQPQHF. CDR3 in DNA: TGCGCCACCCCCGGGCCAAAGGACGGGATTCAGCCCCAGCATTTT.

The J gene is TRBJ2-1, the V gene TRBV24-1, with D hard to call. Trimming took off 2 bases at V and 8 bases at J, with 3 bases between the two ends. The germline V gene encodes CDR1 KGHDR and CDR2 SFDVKD. This CDR3 is built from 11 residues. The CDR3 DNA is TGTGCCACCAGTGATTCGGATGAGCAGTTCTTC. Amino acid sequence: CATSDSDEQFF.

The CDR3 region is CASSNSGRGYNEQFF. DNA for the CDR3: TGTGCCAGTAGCAATAGCGGGAGAGGGTACAATGAGCAGTTCTTC. This chain joins TRBV19 and TRBJ2-1; TRBD2 agrees at 9 bases. The CDR3 length is 15 residues. Per the germline V gene, CDR1 is LNHDA and CDR2 is SQIVND (reference sequence). V was pared by 6 bases and J by 4 bases, with 7 bases of the junction left unmatched.

The chain joins TRBV2 to TRBJ1-5; 10 nucleotides agree with TRBD1. The CDR3 contains 14 residues. Germline CDR1 and CDR2: SNHLY and FYNNEI. V lost 6 bases, J lost 7 bases, and 6 bases stayed unmatched. In DNA form, the CDR3 reads TGTGCCAGCAGCTCGGGACAGGGGACCCAGCCCCAGCATTTT. Translation gives CASSSGQGTQPQHF.